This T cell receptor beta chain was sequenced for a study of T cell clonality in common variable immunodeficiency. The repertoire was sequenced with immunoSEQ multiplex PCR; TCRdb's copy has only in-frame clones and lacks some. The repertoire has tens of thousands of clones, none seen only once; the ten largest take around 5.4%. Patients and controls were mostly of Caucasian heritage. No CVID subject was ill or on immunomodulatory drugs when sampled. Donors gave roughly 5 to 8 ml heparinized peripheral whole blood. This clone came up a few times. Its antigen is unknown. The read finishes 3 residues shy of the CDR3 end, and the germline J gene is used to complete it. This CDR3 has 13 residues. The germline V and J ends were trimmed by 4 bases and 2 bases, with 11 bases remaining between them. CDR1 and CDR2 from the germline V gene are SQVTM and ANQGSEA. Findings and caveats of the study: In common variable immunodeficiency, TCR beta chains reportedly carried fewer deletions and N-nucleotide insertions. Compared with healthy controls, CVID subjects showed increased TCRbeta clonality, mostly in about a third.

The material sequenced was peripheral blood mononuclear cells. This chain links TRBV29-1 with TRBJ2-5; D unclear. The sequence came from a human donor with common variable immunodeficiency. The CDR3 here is CSVGPVLQETQYF. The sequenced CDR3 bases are TGCAGCGTTGGTCCTGTCTTACAAGAGACC.